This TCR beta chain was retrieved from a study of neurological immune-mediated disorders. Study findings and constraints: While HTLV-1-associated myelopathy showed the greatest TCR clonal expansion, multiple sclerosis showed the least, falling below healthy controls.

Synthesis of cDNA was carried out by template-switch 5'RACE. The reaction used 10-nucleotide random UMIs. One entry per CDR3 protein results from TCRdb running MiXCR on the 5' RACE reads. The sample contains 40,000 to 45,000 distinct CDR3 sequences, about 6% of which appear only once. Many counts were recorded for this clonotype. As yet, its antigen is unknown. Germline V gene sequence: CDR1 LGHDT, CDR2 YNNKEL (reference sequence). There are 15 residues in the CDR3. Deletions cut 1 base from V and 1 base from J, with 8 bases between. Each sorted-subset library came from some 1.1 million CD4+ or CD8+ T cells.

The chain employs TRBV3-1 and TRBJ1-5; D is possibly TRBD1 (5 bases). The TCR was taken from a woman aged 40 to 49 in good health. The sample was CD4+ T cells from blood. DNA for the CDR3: TGTGCCAGCAGCCAAGTTTCAGGGAGCAATCAGCCCCAGCATTTT. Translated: CASSQVSGSNQPQHF.